This T cell receptor beta chain came from a study of response to subunit inactivated influenza vaccine. The study, taken as a whole, reports: It was the authors' suggestion that each seasonal influenza vaccination recruits few new T cells.

Comments on this clonotype: Antigen unknown.

TCRdb used MiXCR to reprocess the RT-PCR reads, holding one entry per CDR3 protein. The table shows under 750,000 distinct CDR3 sequences, with over 9.5% occurring only once. This clonotype originated in a man aged 50 or older who received an inactivated influenza vaccine. The source was PBMCs from blood, collected on the day of vaccination.

The CDR3, as DNA: TGTGCCAGCAAGCCGGGACAGGGGAATAGTGAGCAGTTCTTC. This sequence encodes CASKPGQGNSEQFF. This rearrangement joins TRBV28 to TRBJ2-1; the match to TRBD1 covers 10 bases. Trimming cost V 7 bases and J 9 bases; bases outside gene matches: 9. Looked up from germline, CDR1 is MDHEN and CDR2 is SYDVKM. CDR3 length: 14 amino acids.